Listed here are 2 T cell receptor beta chains from one sample, sequenced in a study of cytomegalovirus exposure and HLA in healthy donors. Primers: 60 Vbeta forward and 13 Jbeta reverse. Measured with immunoSEQ multiplex PCR; TCRdb has only the in-frame clones, and not every one. Seen here are approximately 220,000 clones, approximately 80% observed once, and the top ten hold around 3%. Sequencing was done on a sample of PBMCs. These receptors originate from a man aged 30-40 years in good health and CMV-seronegative.

The chain is built from TRBV28 and TRBJ2-7, with 9 bases aligning to TRBD1. Per the germline V gene, CDR1 is MDHEN and CDR2 is SYDVKM. V shed 7 bases and J 2 bases; nucleotides not matched to a gene: 6. This CDR3 is 14 amino acids long. CDR3 coding DNA: TGTGCCAGCACCCTACAGGGGGCGGCCTACGAGCAGTACTTC. Translated: CASTLQGAAYEQYF.

The chain employs TRBV6-6 and TRBJ2-5, with TRBD1 as a possible D gene (7 bases). V lost 8 bases and J lost 5, with 21 bases in between. The CDR3 is 15 amino acids. Germline V gene data show CDR1 as MNHNY and CDR2 as SVGAGI (reference sequence). DNA of the CDR3: TGTGCCAGCCGGCGGGACAGTACAAATCAGGAGACCCAGTACTTC. Encoded protein: CASRRDSTNQETQYF.